Listed below are T cell receptor beta chains from one sample, sequenced in a study of shared clonotypes between healthy human individuals. Measured with immunoSEQ multiplex PCR; TCRdb has only the in-frame clones, and not every one. The table has about 1,500,000 clones, approximately 96% seen once. The sample was naive CD4+ T cells sorted from blood. Every receptor here comes from a man aged 25-45 years in good health. The CDR3 runs from the conserved cysteine through the conserved F or W. D genes are given only for firm matches. Expanded clones get a size class; other rows say once, few or many, or leave the size out.

j_gene,abundance,v_gene,d_gene,CDR3nt,CDR3aa
TRBJ1-1,NA,TRBV7-2,TRBD1,TGTGCCAGCAGCTACTCCGGGACAGTGAACACTGAAGCTTTCTTT,CASSYSGTVNTEAFF
TRBJ2-1,NA,TRBV7-2,NA,TGTGCCAGCAGCCTGGGGGGCCGGCAGTTCTTC,CASSLGGRQFF
TRBJ2-6,NA,TRBV9,NA,TGTGCCAGCAGCTCTAGGAGGTCCCAGGGTGAGTCTGGGGCCAACGTCCTGACTTTC,CASSSRRSQGESGANVLTF
TRBJ2-1,once,TRBV23-1,TRBD1,TGCGCCAGCGGATCGGGACAGGTCTACAATGAGCAGTTCTTC,CASGSGQVYNEQFF
TRBJ2-3,NA,TRBV27,NA,TGTGCCAGCAGTTCTGTACAGCACACAGATACGCAGTATTTT,CASSSVQHTDTQYF
TRBJ2-5,NA,TRBV19,TRBD1,TGTGCCAGTAGTAAATACAGGGGAGTGGAGACCCAGTACTTC,CASSKYRGVETQYF
TRBJ2-3,NA,TRBV9,NA,TGTGCCAGCAGCCCCCTGCTAGCAGCCTCCACAGATACGCAGTATTTT,CASSPLLAASTDTQYF
TRBJ2-1,once,TRBV7-9,TRBD1,TGTGCCAGCAGCTTAGGCGACAGGGCGAATGAGCAGTTCTTC,CASSLGDRANEQFF
TRBJ2-3,NA,TRBV27,NA,TGTGCCAGCAGTTTAATTCGGGGATTGCGGGACACAGATACGCAGTATTTT,CASSLIRGLRDTDTQYF
TRBJ2-3,once,TRBV5-4,TRBD2,TGTGCCAGCAGCCCAGCGGGAGGGGGCACAGATACGCAGTATTTT,CASSPAGGGTDTQYF
TRBJ2-1,NA,TRBV28,NA,TGTGCCAGCATCGAGGGGGGGAAATCCTACAATGAGCAGTTCTTC,CASIEGGKSYNEQFF
TRBJ1-5,NA,TRBV6-1,NA,TGTGCCAGCGTCTGGGCAGGGGACCAGCCCCAGCATTTT,CASVWAGDQPQHF
TRBJ1-1,NA,TRBV7-6,NA,TGTGCCAGCAGCTTAGCGCTTGCGGAGGGAGCTTTCTTT,CASSLALAEGAFF
TRBJ2-6,NA,TRBV7-8,NA,TGTGCCAGCAGCTCCGTCCGACAGGGAGGTGGGGCCAACGTCCTGACTTTC,CASSSVRQGGGANVLTF
TRBJ2-7,NA,TRBV27,NA,TGTGCCAGCAGTTTACTACGAGGGCCAGGACGCCTATCTTACTACGAGCAGTACTTC,CASSLLRGPGRLSYYEQYF
TRBJ2-1,NA,TRBV9,TRBD2,TGTGCCAGCAGCCGACTAGCGGGAGAGGATGAGCAGTTCTTC,CASSRLAGEDEQFF
TRBJ2-3,NA,TRBV19,TRBD2,TGTGCCAGTAGTACCACCGGGACTAGCGGCACAGATACGCAGTATTTT,CASSTTGTSGTDTQYF
TRBJ2-1,NA,TRBV10-1,TRBD2,TGCGCCAGCAAACCAGCGGGAGGTGATGAGCAGTTCTTC,CASKPAGGDEQFF
TRBJ2-7,NA,TRBV18,NA,TGTGCCAGCTCACCTCCCCCTCCTCGCGAGCAGTACTTC,CASSPPPPREQYF
TRBJ1-3,NA,TRBV19,NA,TGTGCCAGTAGAGAGCAACGCTCTGGAAACACCATATATTTT,CASREQRSGNTIYF
TRBJ1-5,once,TRBV7-3,TRBD1,TGTGCCAGCAGCCGGACGACAGGGGAGGACAATCAGCCCCAGCATTTT,CASSRTTGEDNQPQHF
TRBJ2-1,NA,TRBV4-3,TRBD2,TGCGCCAGCAGCCAAGATGGGAGCGGGAGCTCCTACAATGAGCAGTTCTTC,CASSQDGSGSSYNEQFF
TRBJ1-4,once,TRBV5-1,NA,TGCGCCAGCAGCTTGGAGGGTTTTAATGAAAAACTGTTTTTT,CASSLEGFNEKLFF
TRBJ2-2,once,TRBV9,TRBD2,TGTGCCAGCAGCCGATCGAGCGGGACGAACACCGGGGAGCTGTTTTTT,CASSRSSGTNTGELFF
TRBJ2-2,NA,TRBV7-6,TRBD2,TGTGCCAGCAGCTTATTAGCGGGCCCGAACACCGGGGAGCTGTTTTTT,CASSLLAGPNTGELFF
TRBJ2-2,once,TRBV4-3,NA,TGCGCCAGCAGCCAAGGAGTCATCCAGGGGACCGGGGAGCTGTTTTTT,CASSQGVIQGTGELFF
TRBJ1-1,NA,TRBV10-2,NA,TGCGCCAGCCAGATCAATGGACTGAACACTGAAGCTTTCTTT,CASQINGLNTEAFF
TRBJ2-7,once,TRBV6-1,NA,TGTGCCAGCAGTGAGTCACAGGCGAGAAATGGCGAGCAGTACTTC,CASSESQARNGEQYF
TRBJ1-1,NA,TRBV6-1,TRBD1,TGTGCCAGCAGCCAGACAGGGGCCGAAGCTTTCTTT,CASSQTGAEAFF
TRBJ2-1,NA,TRBV2,TRBD2,TGTGCCAGCTCAAGCGGGAGGGGAGGTATAAATGAGCAGTTCTTC,CASSSGRGGINEQFF
TRBJ2-1,NA,TRBV14,NA,TGTGCCAGCAGCCAAGGGACCAATGAGCAGTTCTTC,CASSQGTNEQFF
TRBJ2-1,NA,TRBV12-5,TRBD2,TGTGCTAGTGGTTTGGGTACCGGCGGGGGTCCCCACAATGAGCAGTTCTTC,CASGLGTGGGPHNEQFF